Listed below are T cell receptor beta chains from one sample, sequenced in a study of T cells in Graves' hyperthyroidism and ophthalmopathy. TCRdb reprocessed the multiplex PCR reads with MiXCR, giving one entry per CDR3 protein. The data show 490,000 or so distinct CDR3 sequences, just under 20% seen once. Sequenced: blood. Receptor source: a man aged 35-49 years with Graves' ophthalmopathy. Each CDR3 is given with its conserved first and last residue. A D gene is named only where the DNA matches it firmly. Not all rows give a size; the values are once, few, many and, for expanded clones, a class.

v_gene	abundance	j_gene	d_gene	CDR3nt	CDR3aa
TRBV11-1	NA	TRBJ2-7	TRBD2	TGTGCCAGCAGCTTAGCTGGGCTAGCGGGATACTACGAGCAGTACTTC	CASSLAGLAGYYEQYF
TRBV6-1	NA	TRBJ2-7	NA	TGTGCCAGCAGTGAAACTACGCCGGGGTCCTGGGGATACGAGCAGTACTTC	CASSETTPGSWGYEQYF
TRBV20-1	many	TRBJ2-1	NA	TGCATCGGTTGGGAGCAGTTCTTC	CIGWEQFF
TRBV5-1	many	TRBJ1-1	TRBD1	TGCGCCAGCAGCCTGACAACAGGGGCAAACACTGAAGCTTTCTTT	CASSLTTGANTEAFF
TRBV13	NA	TRBJ1-2	TRBD1	TGTGCCAGCAGAAAAGGGACAGGGGGATTAACTAACTATGGCTACACCTTC	CASRKGTGGLTNYGYTF
TRBV7-2	NA	TRBJ2-1	TRBD2	TGTGCCAGCAGCTCACCTGGGGGACTAGTAGGCTTGTTCTTC	CASSSPGGLVGLFF
TRBV12-3/TRBV12-4	NA	TRBJ2-5	NA	TGTGCCAGCAGTCTCACTCACGGTGGGGAGACCCAGTACTTC	CASSLTHGGETQYF
TRBV9	many	TRBJ2-5	TRBD1	TGTGCCAGCAGCGAAGGGACAGGGGGCAGGGAGACCCAGTACTTC	CASSEGTGGRETQYF
TRBV4-1	few	TRBJ2-7	NA	TGCGCCAGCAGCCAAGTAGGCTTCTTAGGGCTCAACTACGAGCAGTACTTC	CASSQVGFLGLNYEQYF
TRBV2	many	TRBJ1-3	TRBD1	TGTGCCAGCAGGAGGACAGGCGACTCTGGAAACACCATATATTTT	CASRRTGDSGNTIYF
TRBV10-3	NA	TRBJ2-1	NA	TGTGCCATTAAAGACAACTCCTACAATGAGCAGTTCTTC	CAIKDNSYNEQFF
TRBV28	NA	TRBJ2-7	TRBD2	TGTGCTCCAGCCGGGACTAGCGGGAGTGATGAGCAGTACTTC	CAPAGTSGSDEQYF
TRBV20-1	few	TRBJ2-1	NA	TGCAGTGCTAGAGTCCCGGGAGTCCCCCTCAGGGAGCAGTTCTTC	CSARVPGVPLREQFF
TRBV9	few	TRBJ2-1	TRBD2	TGTGCCAGCAGCGCTAGCGGGAGCCCCAATGAGCAGTTCTTC	CASSASGSPNEQFF
TRBV5-1	NA	TRBJ1-4	TRBD1	TGCGCCAGCAGCCCCCAACAGGGGGGTTCGCATGAAAAACTGTTTTTT	CASSPQQGGSHEKLFF
TRBV19	few	TRBJ2-1	NA	TGTGCCAGTACCACAAAGTCCTACAATGAGCAGTTCTTC	CASTTKSYNEQFF
TRBV6-1	few	TRBJ2-5	NA	TGTGCCAGCAGCCCGGGGGAGGGGGGGCAGACCCAGTACTTC	CASSPGEGGQTQYF
TRBV11-2	NA	TRBJ2-1	TRBD2	TGTGCCAGCGGATACCCCCCTACCGGGACTAGCGGGGTGAGGAGCTATGAGCAGTTCTTC	CASGYPPTGTSGVRSYEQFF
TRBV6-5	NA	TRBJ2-5	NA	TGTGCCAGCAGTTACACCGGGACTCAATATTACTTC	CASSYTGTQYYF
TRBV5-5	few	TRBJ2-3	NA	TGTGCCAGCAGCTTGTGGGAGGGGGCGGCAGATACGCAGTATTTT	CASSLWEGAADTQYF
TRBV6-1	NA	TRBJ2-7	TRBD2	TGTGCCAGCGCGACGGGGCGGGGGGCGTCCTACGAGCAGTACTTC	CASATGRGASYEQYF
TRBV6-2/TRBV6-3	NA	TRBJ2-6	NA	TGTGCCAGCAGTCCCATGGTGGCTGGGGCCAACGTCCTGACTTTC	CASSPMVAGANVLTF
TRBV28	few	TRBJ2-2	NA	TGTGCCAGCAGTGCCAGAGACAGGCTCAACACCGGGGAGCTGTTTTTT	CASSARDRLNTGELFF
TRBV3-1	few	TRBJ2-1	TRBD1	TGTGCCAGCAGCCAGCGGACAGGGGGCTTTAACAATGAGCAGTTCTTC	CASSQRTGGFNNEQFF
TRBV5-8	NA	TRBJ2-7	TRBD1	TGTGCCAGCAGCCGCCGGGACAGTACCTACGAGCAGTACTTC	CASSRRDSTYEQYF
TRBV3-1	NA	TRBJ1-6	NA	TGTGCCAGCCGCTCGGAGACATTTAATTCACCCCTCCACTTT	CASRSETFNSPLHF
TRBV29-1	few	TRBJ2-1	NA	TGCAGCGTTGAAGCCGTAACCGCAGTCAGCTCGGGGAGGGAGCAGTTCTTC	CSVEAVTAVSSGREQFF
TRBV7-9	NA	TRBJ2-7	NA	TGTGCCAGCAGCCAGGACATTGTCGAGCAGTACTTC	CASSQDIVEQYF
TRBV7-2	many	TRBJ1-1	NA	TGTGCCAGCAGCCCCCGGGACTCAACTGCTGAAGCTTTCTTT	CASSPRDSTAEAFF
TRBV7-9	many	TRBJ1-4	TRBD1	TGTGCCAGCAGCCTGGGACAGCAAAATGAAAAACTGTTTTTT	CASSLGQQNEKLFF
TRBV28	few	TRBJ2-3	NA	TGTGCCAGCAGTCTGATGATGGGGGGCACAGATACGCAGTATTTT	CASSLMMGGTDTQYF
TRBV20-1	few	TRBJ2-1	TRBD2	TGCAGTGCTGAACCGAGCGGGAGGGCCCTCTCCTACAATGAGCAGTTCTTC	CSAEPSGRALSYNEQFF
TRBV9	NA	TRBJ2-6	TRBD2	TGTGCCAGCAGCGTTGTAACTAGCGGGGGCTCTGGGGCCAACGTCCTGACTTTC	CASSVVTSGGSGANVLTF
TRBV11-2	many	TRBJ2-3	NA	TGTGCCAGCAGCTTATCTGGCGGGCTCACAGATACGCAGTATTTT	CASSLSGGLTDTQYF
TRBV7-8	NA	TRBJ2-7	TRBD1	TGTGCCAGCAGCTCTCAGGACAGGGGGCCCCACGAGCAGTACTTC	CASSSQDRGPHEQYF
TRBV6-4	NA	TRBJ1-5	NA	TGTGCCAGCAGTGCGGACTGGGATCAGCCCCAGCATTTT	CASSADWDQPQHF
TRBV6-1	NA	TRBJ2-5	NA	TGTGCCAGCAGTGAATTTGCCCCCGGGACCAAGCAAGAGACCCAGTACTTC	CASSEFAPGTKQETQYF
TRBV27	many	TRBJ1-4	NA	TGTGCCAGCATGGAGGGTGGACTAAAAAATGAAAAACTGTTTTTT	CASMEGGLKNEKLFF
TRBV7-8	NA	TRBJ1-2	TRBD1	TGTGCCAGCAGCACCAGCTACAGGGGAATGGATGGCTACACCTTC	CASSTSYRGMDGYTF
TRBV2	many	TRBJ2-2	NA	TGTGCCAGCAAGGCAGCTCCTAACACCGGGGAGCTGTTTTTT	CASKAAPNTGELFF
TRBV15	NA	TRBJ1-5	TRBD1	TGTGCCACCAGCAAGAGGGGGCTCAGCAATCAGCCCCAGCATTTT	CATSKRGLSNQPQHF
TRBV30	many	TRBJ2-7	NA	TGTGCCTGGAGTGTAGAACCCCTCGGGAACCCCTACGAGCAGTACTTC	CAWSVEPLGNPYEQYF
TRBV4-3	NA	TRBJ2-7	TRBD2	TGCGCCAGCAGCCAAGATACTAGCGGGTCCACCTACGAGCAGTACTTC	CASSQDTSGSTYEQYF
TRBV9	few	TRBJ1-2	NA	TGTGCCAGCAGCGTAGAGGGGCGGGGGAACTATGGCTACACCTTC	CASSVEGRGNYGYTF
TRBV29-1	NA	TRBJ2-1	NA	TGCAGCGTTGATAGAGGCAATGAGCAGTTCTTC	CSVDRGNEQFF
TRBV28	NA	TRBJ1-4	NA	TGTGCCAGCAGTTTCCAACAAGAAAAACTGTTTTTT	CASSFQQEKLFF
TRBV20-1	NA	TRBJ2-4	NA	TGCAGTGCTAGAGTGAGGGAGGCTACGGTCATTCAGTACTTC	CSARVREATVIQYF
TRBV19	NA	TRBJ2-2	NA	TGTGCCAGTAGTAACCCCCCACGCGGGACACCTAACACCGGGGAGCTGTTTTTT	CASSNPPRGTPNTGELFF